A single sample is the source of the 26 T cell receptor beta chains below, sequenced in a study of PD-1 blockade in classical Hodgkin lymphoma. Autologous stem cell transplantation was followed by relapse in every patient, and brentuximab vedotin exposure varied. The assay was immunoSEQ multiplex PCR, and TCRdb's table has in-frame clones only and misses some. The sample comprises under 40,000 clones, roughly 80% of which are singletons, and more than 30% rests with the top ten. The input for sequencing was peripheral blood mononuclear cells (PBMCs), taken at baseline. All receptors come from a human donor with classical Hodgkin lymphoma.

The J gene is TRBJ1-1, the V gene TRBV25-1; D gene uncertain. V shed 5 bases and J shed 8 bases, with 9 bases lying between them. CDR1 and CDR2 from the germline V gene are MGHDK and SYGVNS. This CDR3 comprises 11 residues. CDR3 DNA: TGTGCCAGCAGTTCGGAGACAGAAGCTTTCTTT. Its translation: CASSSETEAFF.

The chain combines TRBV13 with TRBJ2-1; TRBD2 aligns across 10 bases. V shed 5 bases and J 4 bases; nucleotides not matched to a gene: 11. This CDR3 spans 17 amino acids. Germline V gene sequence: CDR1 PRHDT, CDR2 FYEKMQ (reference sequence). The CDR3 spells CASSPPAISGGYNEQFF. CDR3 nucleotides: TGTGCCAGCAGCCCACCAGCCATTAGCGGGGGGTACAATGAGCAGTTCTTC. Full variable domain (remainder filled in from reference TRBV13 and TRBJ2-1): AAGVIQSPRHLIKEKRETATLKCYPIPRHDTVYWYQQGPGQDPQFLISFYEKMQSDKGSIPDRFSAQQFSDYHSELNMSSLELGDSALYFCASSPPAISGGYNEQFFGPGTRLTVL.

The chain combines TRBV27 with TRBJ1-4; TRBD1 matches at 9 bases. CDR3 size: 14 residues. Trimming cost V 6 bases and J 5 bases; bases outside gene matches: 4. Germline CDR1 MNHEY, CDR2 SMNVEV (reference sequence). The CDR3 DNA is TGTGCCAGCAGCAGACAGGGGGGAAATGAAAAACTGTTTTTT. This codes for CASSRQGGNEKLFF.

About this clone itself: Germline and junction disagree at one end, which may indicate a read error. The V and J genes are TRBV7-2 and TRBJ1-2; D perhaps matches TRBD1 (5 bases). The CDR3 length is 10 residues. The germline gives CDR1 SGHTA, CDR2 FQGNSA. The CDR3 DNA is TGTGCCAGCAGCTTAGATGGGACGATCTTC. This encodes CASSLDGTIF. Full variable domain (outside the CDR3, taken from reference TRBV7-2 and TRBJ1-2): GAGVSQSPSNKVTEKGKDVELRCDPISGHTALYWYRQSLGQGLEFLIYFQGNSAPDKSGLPSDRFSAERTGGSVSTLTIQRTQQEDSAVYLCASSLDGTIFGSGTRLTVV.

This rearrangement joins TRBV5-5 to TRBJ2-7; a possible D gene is TRBD2 (5 bases). Trimming took 2 bases from V and 6 from J, leaving 15 bases between them. This CDR3 contains 14 residues. Germline CDR1 is SGHKS and CDR2 is YYEKEE (reference sequence). CDR3 nucleotides: TGTGCCAGCAGCTTCGAGAGGGTGAATATCGAGCAGTACTTC. Translating it yields CASSFERVNIEQYF.

This clone was observed a handful of times. This chain links TRBV4-2 with TRBJ2-3, with D uncertain. V lost 3 bases and J lost 0, with 10 bases in between. Germline lookup yields CDR1 LGHNA and CDR2 YNFKEQ. This CDR3 is built from 15 residues. The CDR3 is CASSHRWVSTDTQYF. For the CDR3, the DNA is TGTGCCAGCAGCCACCGTTGGGTTAGCACAGATACGCAGTATTTT.

The rearrangement uses TRBV18 and TRBJ1-2; weak D call: TRBD1 (5 bases). Trimming took off 3 bases at V and 6 bases at J, with 14 bases between the two ends. This CDR3 contains 14 residues. Per germline, CDR1 KGHSH and CDR2 LQKENI. CDR3 coding DNA: TGTGCCAGCTCACCCCAGGGCCCCACCGATGGCTACACCTTC. Its protein is CASSPQGPTDGYTF.

V is TRBV19 and J is TRBJ2-1; 7 bases match TRBD1. In germline, CDR1 is LNHDA, CDR2 SQIVND (reference sequence). The junction had 13 bases not matched to a gene; V was cut back by 4 bases and J by 4 bases. CDR3 length: 17 residues. CDR3 nucleotide sequence: TGTGCCAGTAGTAGAATCTCGGGTACAGGGGCGTACAATGAGCAGTTCTTC. Its translation is CASSRISGTGAYNEQFF.

The chain is built from TRBV6-5 and TRBJ1-4, with TRBD1 matching 9 bases. Germline CDR1 is MNHEY and CDR2 is SVGAGI. This CDR3 spans 15 amino acids. The ends lost 1 base at V and 7 bases at J; junction bases unmatched: 4. Written as DNA, the CDR3 is TGTGCCAGCAGTTACTTCGGACAGGGGAGTGAAAAACTGTTTTTT. Its protein product is CASSYFGQGSEKLFF.

The chain is built from TRBV6-4 and TRBJ2-4; 8 bases fit TRBD1. V trimming: 3 bases; J trimming: 8 bases; junction bases outside the gene matches: 3. The germline V gene has CDR1 MRHNA and CDR2 SNTAGT. This CDR3 spans 13 amino acids. The CDR3 loop reads CASSEGQGDIQYF. Written as DNA, the CDR3 is TGTGCCAGCAGTGAAGGACAGGGAGACATTCAGTACTTC.

The V and J genes are TRBV30 and TRBJ1-3; 10 nucleotides line up with TRBD1. Germline V gene lookup returns CDR1 GTSNPN and CDR2 SVGIG (reference sequence). V lost 7 bases, J lost 1 base, and 4 bases stayed unmatched. The CDR3 length is 14 residues. CDR3 sequence reads: CALRTGGSGNTIYF. The CDR3 nucleotides are TGTGCCTTACGGACAGGGGGGTCTGGAAACACCATATATTTT.

This chain connects TRBV2 to TRBJ1-5, with unresolved D. CDR1 is SNHLY and CDR2 is FYNNEI in the germline V gene. The CDR3 runs 15 residues. V lost 4 bases, J lost 0 bases, and 10 bases lay in between. This chain's CDR3 is CASSGQVDSNQPQHF. Here the CDR3 DNA reads TGTGCCAGCAGTGGGCAGGTAGATAGCAATCAGCCCCAGCATTTT.

V and J are TRBV27 and TRBJ1-5, with TRBD1 identical over 11 bases. Germline CDR1 reads MNHEY; CDR2 reads SMNVEV (reference sequence). The CDR3 is made up of 16 amino acids. The J segment lost 7 bases and the V segment lost 5 bases, leaving 10 bases of the junction unmatched. CDR3 nucleotides: TGTGCCAGCAGTACCTACGGGACAGGGGGTGGACAGCCCCAGCATTTT. This codes for CASSTYGTGGGQPQHF.

This chain links TRBV20-1 with TRBJ2-3; 7 positions agree with TRBD1. V was pared by 6 bases and J by 7 bases, with 4 bases of the junction left unmatched. Germline assignment: CDR1 DFQATT and CDR2 SNEGSKA (reference sequence). CDR3 length equals 11 residues. The CDR3 DNA is TGCAGTGCGGTCAGGGGGAATACGCAGTATTTT. Translated, it gives CSAVRGNTQYF.

The chain links TRBV25-1 to TRBJ2-7; no clear D. Germline CDR1 and CDR2: MGHDK and SYGVNS. Trimming took 3 bases from V and 3 from J, leaving 9 bases between them. The CDR3 contains 13 residues. CDR3 bases: TGTGCCAGCAGTGAGTGGCCAAACTACGAGCAGTACTTC. The encoded protein is CASSEWPNYEQYF.

This chain uses TRBV6-5 with TRBJ1-4, with D maybe TRBD1 (5 bases). With 10 bases removed from V and 5 bases from J, the gap between germline ends came to 20 bases. The CDR3 runs to 15 residues. The germline CDR1 and CDR2 sequences are MNHEY and SVGAGI. The CDR3 reads CATMGFERGNEKLFF. The CDR3 DNA sequence: TGTGCCACCATGGGTTTCGAACGGGGGAATGAAAAACTGTTTTTT.

The rearrangement uses TRBV7-2 and TRBJ1-5; TRBD1 matches 10 bases. Germline V lookup: CDR1 SGHTA, CDR2 FQGNSA. V trimming: 3 bases; J trimming: 7 bases; junction bases outside the gene matches: 6. The CDR3 has 15 amino acids. CDR3 nucleotide sequence: TGTGCCAGCAGCTTCCGGACAGGGGGAAGACAGCCCCAGCATTTT. Translated: CASSFRTGGRQPQHF.

There are a few counts of this clone. J is TRBJ2-6 and V is TRBV9; D may be TRBD1 (5 bases). The CDR3 extends over 15 amino acids. Germline V gives CDR1 SGDLS, CDR2 YYNGEE. Deletions cut 4 bases from V and 8 bases from J, with 16 bases between. The CDR3 here is CASSPGSLGPNVLTF. The CDR3 DNA reads TGTGCCAGCAGCCCCGGTTCTCTGGGGCCCAACGTCCTGACTTTC.

In this sample, this clone turned up once. The chain is built from TRBV7-2 and TRBJ2-6; weak D call: TRBD2 (5 bases). The germline V gene has CDR1 SGHTA and CDR2 FQGNSA. The CDR3 covers 18 residues. Trimming stripped 5 bases from V and 0 bases from J, with 17 bases between. DNA of the CDR3: TGTGCCAGCAGCCGGCGGGCGGCCTCAAACTCTGGGGCCAACGTCCTGACTTTC. It translates to CASSRRAASNSGANVLTF.

The chain combines TRBV11-3 with TRBJ1-5, with a possible D match to TRBD1 (5 bases). The V and J ends lost 1 base and 5 bases respectively, with 6 bases between them. The CDR3 length is 13 residues. Germline CDR1 is SGHNT and CDR2 is YENEEA. CDR3 DNA sequence: TGTGCCAGCAGCTTAGCGGGGGATCAGCCCCAGCATTTT. Its protein is CASSLAGDQPQHF.

The chain is built from TRBV5-4 and TRBJ2-1, with D perhaps being TRBD1 or TRBD2 (6 bases each). From germline, CDR1 is SGHNT and CDR2 YYREEE (reference sequence). The CDR3 is made up of 16 amino acids. V dropped 7 bases and J dropped 9 bases, with 26 bases sitting between them. The CDR3 region is CASSWTRGGNVGEQFF. CDR3 DNA: TGTGCCAGCTCCTGGACAAGAGGGGGGAACGTAGGTGAGCAGTTCTTC.

The chain has TRBV19 and TRBJ1-5, with TRBD1 matching over 11 bases. The CDR3 extends over 17 amino acids. Per germline, CDR1 LNHDA and CDR2 SQIVND (reference sequence). The J segment lost 6 bases and the V segment lost 0 bases, leaving 7 bases of the junction unmatched. The CDR3 coding sequence is TGTGCCAGTAGTATAGACGGACAGGGGGCTTTTGGTCAGCCCCAGCATTTT. This gives the protein CASSIDGQGAFGQPQHF.

This chain connects TRBV18 to TRBJ2-7, with 11 positions matching TRBD1. Unmatched junction bases numbered 3, after V lost 3 bases and J lost 2 bases. The CDR3 is 15 amino acids. CDR1 KGHSH and CDR2 LQKENI come from the germline V gene. CDR3 in amino acids: CASSPGTGGPYEQYF. CDR3 DNA: TGTGCCAGCTCACCCGGGACAGGGGGGCCCTACGAGCAGTACTTC.

The chain recombines TRBV30 with TRBJ2-7; D is unclear. V was shortened by 5 bases and J by 3 bases, with 8 bases between the two germline ends. The CDR3 covers 11 residues. From germline, CDR1 is GTSNPN and CDR2 SVGIG (reference sequence). CDR3 residues: CAWADGYEQYF. The CDR3 DNA sequence: TGTGCCTGGGCGGACGGCTACGAGCAGTACTTC. Looking up the rest from reference TRBV30 and TRBJ2-7 gives the full variable domain: SQTIHQWPATLVQPVGSPLSLECTVEGTSNPNLYWYRQAAGRGLQLLFYSVGIGQISSEVPQNLSASRPQDRQFILSSKKLLLSDSGFYLCAWADGYEQYFGPGTRLTVT.

This clone was seen once. V usage is TRBV6-1 and J usage is TRBJ1-1; 10 bases are a match to TRBD1. Trimming at V came to 5 bases and at J to 6 bases, leaving 6 bases not matched to a gene. The germline V gene encodes CDR1 MNHNS and CDR2 SASEGT. The CDR3 has 14 residues. Here the CDR3 DNA reads TGTGCCAGCAGTTGGGACAGGGGAATCTCTGAAGCTTTCTTT. It is translated as CASSWDRGISEAFF.

This clone was seen a handful of times. The chain has TRBV5-6 and TRBJ1-3, with D hard to call. CDR1 is SGHDT and CDR2 is YYEEEE in the germline V gene. Trimming pared 1 base from V and 2 bases from J, leaving 4 bases between. This CDR3 comprises 13 residues. The CDR3 reads CASSLWPGNTIYF. The CDR3 DNA reads TGTGCCAGCAGCTTGTGGCCTGGAAACACCATATATTTT.